These 19 T cell receptor beta chains were all obtained from the same sample, sequenced in a study of cytomegalovirus exposure and HLA in healthy donors. Sequencing was performed with immunoSEQ multiplex PCR; in TCRdb, only in-frame clones are kept and a portion is missing. In the table there are over 150,000 clones, about 90% of which are singletons. Material for sequencing was PBMCs. The receptor set was obtained from a woman under 30 in good health and CMV-seropositive.

Details on this clone: Other DNA sequences from this sample encode an identical CDR3 as well. This sequence joins TRBV9 and TRBJ2-7, with TRBD2 as a possible D gene (6 bases). The CDR3 runs 14 residues. In germline, CDR1 is SGDLS, CDR2 YYNGEE. V was trimmed by 0 bases and J by 2 bases, leaving 9 bases between them. CDR3 nucleotides: TGTGCCAGCAGCGTAGGGGGCGGGACCTACGAGCAGTACTTC. It is translated as CASSVGGGTYEQYF.

The chain links TRBV7-6 to TRBJ1-4, with D uncertain. The V gene's germline CDR1 is SGHVS and CDR2 FNYEAQ. Trimming left V 4 bases short and J 6 bases short, with 12 bases between. This CDR3 comprises 14 residues. The CDR3 region is CASSSSWGDEKLFF. Written as DNA, the CDR3 is TGTGCCAGCAGCTCCAGCTGGGGAGATGAAAAACTGTTTTTT.

Here the CDR3 reads CASSSDYSGNTIYF. The CDR3 nucleotides read TGTGCCAGCAGCTCGGACTACTCTGGAAACACCATATATTTT. The chain combines TRBV5-6 with TRBJ1-3; D not resolved. Trimming pared 3 bases from V and 0 bases from J, leaving 7 bases between. Germline loops: CDR1 SGHDT, CDR2 YYEEEE. This CDR3 spans 14 amino acids.

J is TRBJ2-1 and V is TRBV18; 9 bases match TRBD2. This CDR3 is 17 amino acids long. CDR1 and CDR2 (germline): KGHSH, LQKENI. V lost 1 base, J lost 4 bases, and 8 bases stayed unmatched. For the CDR3, the DNA is TGTGCCAGCTCACCACTCACAGCGGGAGGTCGATACAATGAGCAGTTCTTC. Protein: CASSPLTAGGRYNEQFF.

This chain links TRBV4-1 with TRBJ2-7, with TRBD2 matching over 12 bases. Germline-derived CDR1 and CDR2 are MGHRA and YSYEKL. The CDR3 extends over 16 amino acids. V lost 4 bases to trimming and J lost 3 bases; unmatched junction nucleotides: 7. CDR3 nucleotide sequence: TGCGCCAGCAGCCCCATTGTGGGACTAGCGGGCTACGAGCAGTACTTC. As protein: CASSPIVGLAGYEQYF.

The chain has TRBV29-1 and TRBJ2-1; the match to TRBD2 covers 9 bases. J was trimmed by 4 bases and V by 6 bases; bases with no gene match: 10. The V gene's germline CDR1 is SQVTM and CDR2 ANQGSEA. The CDR3 is 15 residues long. The CDR3 DNA sequence: TGCAGCGTCCGTCCTCGACTAGCGGCTTACAATGAGCAGTTCTTC. Protein product: CSVRPRLAAYNEQFF.

The V call is TRBV4-2, the J call TRBJ2-2; D might be TRBD2 (5 bases). V was shortened by 4 bases and J by 5 bases, with 8 bases between the two germline ends. Germline-derived CDR1 and CDR2 are LGHNA and YNFKEQ. The CDR3 loop spans 13 amino acids. The CDR3 loop is CASSLSGTGELFF. DNA for the CDR3: TGTGCCAGCAGCCTCTCGGGGACCGGGGAGCTGTTTTTT.

The J gene is TRBJ2-1, the V gene TRBV4-1, with 7 bases aligning to TRBD2. V was pared by 0 bases and J by 7 bases, with 9 bases of the junction left unmatched. CDR3 size: 16 residues. Germline CDR1 and CDR2: MGHRA and YSYEKL. The DNA of the CDR3 is TGCGCCAGCAGCCAAGATCCGTGGGAGGGCCGTAATGAGCAGTTCTTC. It is translated as CASSQDPWEGRNEQFF.

V usage is TRBV4-1 and J usage is TRBJ1-1, with D perhaps matching TRBD1 (6 bases). Trimming removed 0 bases from V and 8 bases from J, with 19 bases in between. The CDR3 is made up of 16 amino acids. Germline V gives CDR1 MGHRA, CDR2 YSYEKL. For the CDR3, the DNA is TGCGCCAGCAGCCAAGACGGTTTTTGGGGGCGCGAGGAAGCTTTCTTT. It yields the protein CASSQDGFWGREEAFF.

The chain is built from TRBV27 and TRBJ2-1; 9 bases fit TRBD2. This CDR3 region has 20 residues. The trim removed 3 bases at V and 4 bases at J, leaving 19 bases unmatched. The germline V gene has CDR1 MNHEY and CDR2 SMNVEV (reference sequence). The CDR3 reads CASSFTGLRLAGTLYNEQFF. The CDR3 DNA sequence: TGTGCCAGCAGTTTCACAGGGCTTCGGCTAGCGGGGACTCTATACAATGAGCAGTTCTTC.

The chain is built from TRBV28 and TRBJ1-4, with TRBD1 as a possible D gene (5 bases). This CDR3 contains 13 residues. V shed 6 bases and J shed 7 bases, with 12 bases lying between them. CDR1 and CDR2 (germline): MDHEN, SYDVKM. CDR3 sequence: CASRAGVVEKLFF. The CDR3 DNA follows: TGTGCCAGCAGGGCGGGGGTTGTTGAAAAACTGTTTTTT. The full variable domain, rest sourced from reference TRBV28 and TRBJ1-4, is DVKVTQSSRYLVKRTGEKVFLECVQDMDHENMFWYRQDPGLGLRLIYFSYDVKMKEKGDIPEGYSVSREKKERFSLILESASTNQTSMYLCASRAGVVEKLFFGSGTQLSVL.

V usage is TRBV6-6 and J usage is TRBJ2-3, with 7 bases fitting TRBD1. The CDR3 sequence is 15 residues long. From germline, CDR1 is MNHNY and CDR2 SVGAGI (reference sequence). V trimming: 6 bases; J trimming: 1 base; junction bases outside the gene matches: 7. The CDR3 reads CASRGDRERTDTQYF. In nucleotides, the CDR3 is TGTGCCAGCAGAGGCGACAGGGAACGCACAGATACGCAGTATTTT.

The V gene is TRBV6-6, the J gene TRBJ1-2; a possible D gene is TRBD1 (6 bases). Germline V CDR1 and CDR2: MNHNY, SVGAGI (reference sequence). The V end was cut by 4 bases, the J end by 6 bases, with 15 bases between. This CDR3 comprises 14 residues. CDR3 residues: CASSSNRDLHGYTF. In DNA, the CDR3 is TGTGCCAGCAGTTCCAACAGGGACCTTCATGGCTACACCTTC.

This clone is a singleton in its sample. The V call is TRBV29-1, the J call TRBJ1-4, with 7 positions matching TRBD1. The length of the CDR3 is 17 residues. With 7 bases clipped from V and 7 bases from J, the junction kept 21 bases outside the gene matches. The germline V gene encodes CDR1 SQVTM and CDR2 ANQGSEA. This CDR3 is CSATILDGEGASEKLFF. CDR3 in DNA: TGCAGCGCCACAATCCTTGATGGCGAGGGGGCGAGTGAAAAACTGTTTTTT. The variable domain in full, completed from reference TRBV29-1 and TRBJ1-4, reads SAVISQKPSRDICQRGTSLTIQCQVDSQVTMMFWYRQQPGQSLTLIATANQGSEATYESGFVIDKFPISRPNLTFSTLTVSNMSPEDSSIYLCSATILDGEGASEKLFFGSGTQLSVL.

CDR3 in DNA: TGTGCCAGCAGCCTCGGGACTCACGGGGTCAACATAGATACGCAGTATTTT. Translating gives CASSLGTHGVNIDTQYF. The chain employs TRBV9 and TRBJ2-3; TRBD2 is a possible D gene (6 bases). This CDR3 has 17 amino acids. The V gene's germline CDR1 is SGDLS and CDR2 YYNGEE. Trimming left V 4 bases short and J 5 bases short, with 23 bases between.

This chain uses TRBV29-1 with TRBJ2-5; D perhaps matches TRBD2 (6 bases). The CDR3 runs to 12 residues. CDR1 and CDR2 from the germline V gene are SQVTM and ANQGSEA. The germline V and J ends were trimmed by 3 bases and 4 bases, with 9 bases remaining between them. In DNA, the CDR3 is TGCAGCGTTGAGGGGACTGGAGAGACCCAGTACTTC. Protein sequence: CSVEGTGETQYF.

This chain links TRBV15 with TRBJ1-3; D is unclear. Germline V gene lookup returns CDR1 LNHNV and CDR2 YYDKDF (reference sequence). The CDR3 runs 16 residues. V lost 0 bases and J 4 bases, leaving 13 bases between the germline ends. This CDR3 is CATSRDIPGGGNTIYF. For the CDR3, the DNA is TGTGCCACCAGCAGAGATATTCCCGGCGGCGGAAACACCATATATTTT. Variable domain in full (rest from reference TRBV15 and TRBJ1-3): DAMVIQNPRYQVTQFGKPVTLSCSQTLNHNVMYWYQQKSSQAPKLLFHYYDKDFNNEADTPDNFQSRRPNTSFCFLDIRSPGLGDTAMYLCATSRDIPGGGNTIYFGEGSWLTVV.

The chain has TRBV14 and TRBJ1-2; possible D gene TRBD1, 5 bases. CDR1 and CDR2 (germline): SGHDN, FVKESK. Deletions cut 1 base from V and 4 bases from J, with 13 bases between. The CDR3 totals 15 residues. CDR3 amino acids: CASSQGWQGLYGYTF. CDR3 nucleotide sequence: TGTGCCAGCAGCCAAGGTTGGCAGGGCCTCTATGGCTACACCTTC.

V and J are TRBV13 and TRBJ2-4, with 7 bases lining up with TRBD1. The CDR3 loop spans 14 amino acids. CDR1 is PRHDT, CDR2 FYEKMQ, per germline (reference sequence). The V and J ends lost 5 bases and 5 bases, in that order; junction bases with no gene match: 6. The CDR3 sequence is CASSHNRGQNIQYF. The CDR3 DNA follows: TGTGCCAGCAGCCATAACAGGGGACAAAACATTCAGTACTTC. Full variable domain (missing parts from reference TRBV13 and TRBJ2-4): AAGVIQSPRHLIKEKRETATLKCYPIPRHDTVYWYQQGPGQDPQFLISFYEKMQSDKGSIPDRFSAQQFSDYHSELNMSSLELGDSALYFCASSHNRGQNIQYFGAGTRLSVL.